This entry features one T cell receptor (beta chain) sequence. The data are from a study of T cell responses to AZD1222 COVID-19 vaccine. The wider study: The analysis combined second doses at about 4 or about 12 weeks.

V was pared by 2 bases and J by 5 bases, with 13 bases between. Germline-derived CDR1 and CDR2 are SGDLS and YYNGEE. The length of the CDR3 is 15 residues. The table came from immunoSEQ multiplex PCR; TCRdb's copy has only in-frame clones and leaves some out. This sample has some 120,000 clones, with roughly 90% found just once. The receptor comes from an adult in good health. This chain links TRBV9 with TRBJ2-2; a possible D gene is TRBD1 (6 bases). This material consisted of peripheral blood, taken on day 0 of AZD1222 vaccination. Written as DNA, the CDR3 is TGTGCCAGCAGCGTGAGGACAGCGCCGACCGGGGAGCTGTTTTTT. It is translated as CASSVRTAPTGELFF.